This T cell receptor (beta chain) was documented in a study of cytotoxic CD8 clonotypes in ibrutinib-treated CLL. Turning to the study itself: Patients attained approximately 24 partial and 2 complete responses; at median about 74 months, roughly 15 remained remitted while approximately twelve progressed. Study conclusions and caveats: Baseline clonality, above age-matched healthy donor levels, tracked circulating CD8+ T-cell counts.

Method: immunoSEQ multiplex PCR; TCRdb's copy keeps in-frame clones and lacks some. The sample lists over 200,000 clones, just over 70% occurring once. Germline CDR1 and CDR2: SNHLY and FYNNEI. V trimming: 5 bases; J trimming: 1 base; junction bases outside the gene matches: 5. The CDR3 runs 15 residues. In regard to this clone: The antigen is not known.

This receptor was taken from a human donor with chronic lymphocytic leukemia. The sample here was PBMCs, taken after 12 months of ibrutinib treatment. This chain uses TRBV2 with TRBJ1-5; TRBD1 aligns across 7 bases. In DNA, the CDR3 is TGTGCCAGCAGTTACAGGGGTATGAGCAATCAGCCCCAGCATTTT. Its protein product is CASSYRGMSNQPQHF. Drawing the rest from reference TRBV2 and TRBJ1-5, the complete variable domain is EPEVTQTPSHQVTQMGQEVILRCVPISNHLYFYWYRQILGQKVEFLVSFYNNEISEKSEIFDDQFSVERPDGSNFTLKIRSTKLEDSAMYFCASSYRGMSNQPQHFGDGTRLSIL.